A few counts support the clone carrying this TCR beta chain. The treatment here: preoperative locoregional IRX-2 cytokine immunotherapy. This phase Ib study tested locoregional IRX-2 cytokine immunotherapy given before surgery. The data are from a study of preoperative IRX-2 immunotherapy in early breast cancer. Assay used: immunoSEQ multiplex PCR; TCRdb lists only in-frame clones, some missing. The sample yields about 98,000 clones, about nine tenths seen once. The CDR3 runs to 14 residues. Trimming took off 3 bases at V and 6 bases at J, with 12 bases between the two ends. The germline gives CDR1 SGHVS, CDR2 FNYEAQ.

V is TRBV7-6 and J is TRBJ2-1; possible D gene TRBD1, 6 bases. The sequence was obtained from a human donor with breast cancer. The sample here was tumor tissue, taken after IRX-2 immunotherapy. CDR3 loop: CASSFGLGGNEQFF. CDR3 bases: TGTGCCAGCAGCTTCGGGCTAGGGGGCAATGAGCAGTTCTTC.